This TCR beta chain was identified in a study of CD8+ T cells in alopecia areata. After isolation, RNA underwent reverse transcription to generate cDNA as the sequencing template. Produced via immunoSEQ multiplex PCR; TCRdb's table is partial and in-frame only. The sample holds over 85,000 clones, about 40% seen once. Turning to this clone: The antigen remains unidentified.

Germline lookup yields CDR1 MNHEY and CDR2 SVGAGI. Trimming removed 5 bases at V and 8 bases at J, with 10 bases between. This CDR3 contains 12 residues. Study results and caveats: Lesional tissue from the scalp (especially in alopecia totalis/universalis) showed higher clonality than normal scalp. Mice showed TCR sharing more clearly than patients did, possibly owing to HLA.

Sample: CD4+ T cells sorted from blood. The V call is TRBV6-5, the J call TRBJ2-1, with D unclear. This TCR came from a human donor with alopecia areata. CDR3 sequence reads: CASSALADEQFF. The CDR3 DNA reads as TGTGCCAGCAGTGCCCTGGCGGATGAGCAGTTCTTC.